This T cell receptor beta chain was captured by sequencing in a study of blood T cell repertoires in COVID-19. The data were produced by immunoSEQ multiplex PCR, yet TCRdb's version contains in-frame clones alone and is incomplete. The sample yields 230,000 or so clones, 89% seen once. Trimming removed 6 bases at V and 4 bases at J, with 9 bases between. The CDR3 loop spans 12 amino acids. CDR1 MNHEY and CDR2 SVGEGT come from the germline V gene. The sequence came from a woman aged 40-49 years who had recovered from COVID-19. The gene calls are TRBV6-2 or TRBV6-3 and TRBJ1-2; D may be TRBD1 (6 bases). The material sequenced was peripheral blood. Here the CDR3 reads CASSPTGYGYTF. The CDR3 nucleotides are TGTGCCAGCAGCCCGACAGGCTATGGCTACACCTTC.